The 25 T cell receptor beta chains below were found in one sample sequenced in a study of OX40 agonist ivuxolimab in advanced cancers. Method: immunoSEQ multiplex PCR; TCRdb's copy keeps in-frame clones and lacks some. This sample yields 20,000 to 25,000 clones, of which 84% are seen a single time; roughly 30% belongs to the top ten. Sequencing used CD4+ or CD8+ T cells sorted from blood, obtained in a trial of the OX40 agonist ivuxolimab. Every receptor here comes from an adult with an advanced solid tumor such as melanoma, head and neck, liver or kidney cancer.

The chain links TRBV5-6 to TRBJ2-7; TRBD1 or TRBD2 may be the D gene (5 bases each). Germline values: CDR1 SGHDT, CDR2 YYEEEE. This CDR3 is built from 11 residues. The germline V and J ends were trimmed by 7 bases and 6 bases, with 11 bases remaining between them. CDR3 amino acids: CASGPRGEQYF. Written as DNA, the CDR3 is TGTGCCAGCGGACCGAGGGGCGAGCAGTACTTC.

The chain combines TRBV29-1 with TRBJ2-1; TRBD1 might be the D (6 bases). The CDR3 is 14 residues long. The V end was cut by 6 bases, the J end by 0 bases, with 12 bases between. The germline gives CDR1 SQVTM, CDR2 ANQGSEA. CDR3 DNA sequence: TGCAGCGTAGGGACACCCAGCTCCTACAATGAGCAGTTCTTC. Translated: CSVGTPSSYNEQFF.

This clone was seen once. The chain links TRBV9 to TRBJ1-4; no definite D call. The germline V gene has CDR1 SGDLS and CDR2 YYNGEE. Trimming stripped 6 bases from V and 4 bases from J, with 13 bases between. This CDR3 is 14 amino acids long. CDR3 nucleotide sequence: TGTGCCAGCACCCCTGGCAGCTATAATGAAAAACTGTTTTTT. It translates to CASTPGSYNEKLFF.

On this clone itself: Other DNA sequences in the sample encode the same CDR3. This chain joins TRBV2 and TRBJ2-2; D is unclear. The germline V gene has CDR1 SNHLY and CDR2 FYNNEI. V was shortened by 6 bases and J by 0 bases, with 8 bases between the two germline ends. This CDR3 spans 14 amino acids. The CDR3 DNA sequence: TGTGCCAGCAGCAGGACGACGAACACCGGGGAGCTGTTTTTT. This gives the protein CASSRTTNTGELFF.

The J gene is TRBJ2-2, the V gene TRBV15; TRBD2 matches at 8 bases. Trimming took 1 base from V and 5 from J; bases not matched to a gene: 0. The CDR3 extends over 14 amino acids. CDR1 is LNHNV, CDR2 YYDKDF, per germline (reference sequence). This chain's CDR3 is CATSRAGGTGELFF. The CDR3 DNA sequence: TGTGCCACCAGCAGAGCGGGAGGGACCGGGGAGCTGTTTTTT.

V usage is TRBV4-2 and J usage is TRBJ2-2, with 8 bases matching TRBD1. Germline V lookup: CDR1 LGHNA, CDR2 YNFKEQ. The CDR3 has 18 amino acids. Germline trimming cut 1 base from V and 7 bases from J; bases unmatched to any gene: 14. The CDR3 is CASSQAGTGYEQNGELFF. CDR3 coding DNA: TGTGCCAGCAGCCAAGCGGGGACAGGTTATGAGCAGAACGGGGAGCTGTTTTTT.

The gene calls are TRBV27 and TRBJ2-1; 7 bases are shared with TRBD2. V shed 6 bases, J shed 7 bases, and the junction held 9 bases outside the gene matches. The CDR3 spans 14 residues. In germline, CDR1 is MNHEY, CDR2 SMNVEV (reference sequence). CDR3 DNA: TGTGCCAGCAGCCGGACTAGGACGGGAAATGAGCAGTTCTTC. Translation: CASSRTRTGNEQFF.

This chain's CDR3 is CASSRGRTYEQYF. The CDR3 region has the DNA TGTGCCAGCAGTCGCGGGAGGACCTACGAGCAGTACTTC. The V gene is TRBV27, the J gene TRBJ2-7; 8 bases fit TRBD2. Germline CDR1 is MNHEY and CDR2 is SMNVEV (reference sequence). The CDR3 has 13 amino acids. Trimming at V came to 5 bases and at J to 2 bases, leaving 2 bases not matched to a gene.

The rearrangement links TRBV9 to TRBJ1-1; D remains ambiguous. The CDR3 is 13 residues long. V was shortened by 0 bases and J by 1 base, with 4 bases between the two germline ends. Germline V CDR1 and CDR2: SGDLS, YYNGEE. The CDR3 DNA reads as TGTGCCAGCAGCGTAGACGCGAACACTGAAGCTTTCTTT. Protein product: CASSVDANTEAFF.

The chain combines TRBV29-1 with TRBJ2-7; D gene unclear. Germline V lookup: CDR1 SQVTM, CDR2 ANQGSEA. This CDR3 is built from 12 residues. The germline V and J ends were trimmed by 3 bases and 5 bases, with 11 bases remaining between them. This chain's CDR3 is CSVEGNRDEQYF. The CDR3 DNA follows: TGCAGCGTTGAGGGAAACCGGGACGAGCAGTACTTC.

Comment on this clone: This is likely an artifact of a read error, given a far larger clone one base away. This chain connects TRBV5-1 to TRBJ1-2, with D hard to call. V was clipped by 0 bases and J by 6 bases, with 6 bases between them. The germline gives CDR1 SGHRS, CDR2 YFSETQ. The CDR3 extends over 12 amino acids. The CDR3 loop reads CASSLGGNGYTF. CDR3 nucleotides: TGCGCCAGCAGCTTGGGAGGGAATGGCTACACCTTC.

This sequence joins TRBV4-2 and TRBJ1-3; D gene uncertain. V gave up 4 bases and J gave up 2 bases, with 9 bases separating them. Germline CDR1 is LGHNA and CDR2 is YNFKEQ. The CDR3 covers 14 residues. CDR3 loop: CASSPKPPGNTIYF. CDR3 DNA: TGTGCCAGCAGCCCAAAACCCCCTGGAAACACCATATATTTT.

Details on this clone: Germline and junction disagree at one end, which may indicate a read error. The chain has TRBV27 and TRBJ2-7; 7 bases agree with TRBD1. CDR1 and CDR2 (germline): MNHEY, SMNVEV (reference sequence). This CDR3 is 15 amino acids long. CDR3 sequence reads: CASSSTPGQIYERYF. The DNA of the CDR3 is TGTGCCAGCAGTTCTACTCCGGGACAGATCTACGAGCGGTACTTC.

This rearrangement joins TRBV11-3 to TRBJ1-1; D remains unclear. Germline V lookup: CDR1 SGHNT, CDR2 YENEEA. The V end lost 1 base, the J end lost 4 bases, and 13 bases lay between the germline ends. The CDR3 is made up of 15 amino acids. CDR3 in DNA: TGTGCCAGCAGCTTAGTGTTGGGCGCAGGCACTGAAGCTTTCTTT. This encodes CASSLVLGAGTEAFF. The whole variable domain, filled in from reference TRBV11-3 and TRBJ1-1, reads EAGVVQSPRYKIIEKKQPVAFWCNPISGHNTLYWYLQNLGQGPELLIRYENEEAVDDSQLPKDRFSAERLKGVDSTLKIQPAELGDSAVYLCASSLVLGAGTEAFFGQGTRLTVV.

This clone was picked up one time. The chain links TRBV9 to TRBJ1-2, with D unclear. Germline CDR1 reads SGDLS; CDR2 reads YYNGEE. This CDR3 has 13 amino acids. Between the trimmed V and J ends, which lost 0 bases and 6 bases, there was a span of 9 bases. CDR3 sequence reads: CASSVGAVNGYTF. The CDR3 DNA follows: TGTGCCAGCAGCGTAGGGGCAGTCAATGGCTACACCTTC.

This chain links TRBV5-1 with TRBJ1-2, with D perhaps matching TRBD1 (6 bases). V lost 4 bases and J 8 bases, leaving 15 bases between the germline ends. Germline loops: CDR1 SGHRS, CDR2 YFSETQ. This CDR3 comprises 13 residues. This chain's CDR3 is CASSATGPGGYTF. CDR3 sequence (DNA): TGCGCCAGCAGCGCTACAGGGCCGGGAGGCTACACCTTC.

This chain links TRBV29-1 with TRBJ2-2, with 13 bases lining up with TRBD2. CDR1 is SQVTM, CDR2 ANQGSEA, per germline. CDR3 length: 16 residues. The trim removed 5 bases at V and 4 bases at J, leaving 7 bases unmatched. CDR3 amino acids: CSVLYGTSGITGELFF. DNA for the CDR3: TGCAGCGTTCTCTACGGGACTAGCGGGATCACCGGGGAGCTGTTTTTT.

The chain carries TRBV7-8 and TRBJ2-1; 15 bases agree with TRBD2. The CDR3 is 18 residues long. V lost 5 bases to trimming and J lost 7 bases; unmatched junction nucleotides: 12. Germline V gives CDR1 SGHVS, CDR2 FQNEAQ. CDR3 nucleotides: TGTGCCAGCAGCCCCGGACTAGCGGGAGGGCCGATCTTAAATGAGCAGTTCTTC. It yields the protein CASSPGLAGGPILNEQFF.

A few counts support this clone. The J gene is TRBJ2-7, the V gene TRBV11-2; D might be TRBD1 (6 bases). The CDR3 is 11 residues long. V was trimmed by 7 bases and J by 5 bases, leaving 9 bases between them. The V gene's germline CDR1 is SGHAT and CDR2 FQNNGV. The CDR3 is CASTTGNEQYF. The DNA for the CDR3 is TGTGCCAGCACCACAGGGAACGAGCAGTACTTC.

Points on this clone: One end of the junction varies from germline; a read error may be responsible. This chain joins TRBV11-3 and TRBJ2-1; 9 nucleotides line up with TRBD2. The CDR3 covers 14 residues. Germline assignment: CDR1 SGHNT and CDR2 YENEEA. CDR3 sequence (DNA): TGTGCCAGCAGGTTAGCGGGAGTTTACAATGAGCAGTTCTTC. Encoded protein: CASRLAGVYNEQFF.

The chain couples TRBV2 to TRBJ2-7; D not certain. This CDR3 region has 10 residues. The V end lost 3 bases, the J end lost 4 bases, and 1 base lay between the germline ends. CDR1 and CDR2 from the germline V gene are SNHLY and FYNNEI. CDR3 nucleotides: TGTGCCAGCAGTGAGTACGAGCAGTACTTC. Its translation: CASSEYEQYF.

The chain has TRBV11-2 and TRBJ2-7; the D gene is possibly TRBD2 (5 bases). In germline, CDR1 is SGHAT, CDR2 FQNNGV. V was shortened by 1 base and J by 4 bases, with 8 bases between the two germline ends. This CDR3 contains 13 residues. For the CDR3, the DNA is TGTGCCAGCAGCTTAGGTCCGGGATACGAGCAGTACTTC. Translated, it gives CASSLGPGYEQYF.

The chain joins TRBV6-5 to TRBJ2-6; D remains unclear. Trimming took off 5 bases at V and 3 bases at J, with 2 bases between the two ends. Germline V gene sequence: CDR1 MNHEY, CDR2 SVGAGI. This CDR3 region has 12 residues. The CDR3 loop is CASSGGANVLTF. Here the CDR3 DNA reads TGTGCCAGCAGTGGTGGGGCCAACGTCCTGACTTTC.

This clone was recorded only once. The chain is built from TRBV13 and TRBJ2-7; 7 positions agree with TRBD1. CDR1 and CDR2 (germline): PRHDT, FYEKMQ (reference sequence). Trimming took 0 bases from V and 2 from J; bases not matched to a gene: 4. The CDR3 is 15 residues long. The CDR3 protein is CASSLGRGTAYEQYF. The CDR3 DNA reads TGTGCCAGCAGCTTAGGAAGAGGGACAGCCTACGAGCAGTACTTC.

The rearrangement joins TRBV6-6 to TRBJ1-2; 7 bases match TRBD1. There are 13 residues in the CDR3. Germline V lookup: CDR1 MNHNY, CDR2 SVGAGI (reference sequence). V lost 7 bases to trimming and J lost 7 bases; unmatched junction nucleotides: 9. The CDR3 here is CASKLEGARGYTF. CDR3 in DNA: TGTGCCAGCAAGCTTGAGGGGGCGCGTGGCTACACCTTC.